One and the same sample provided the 15 T cell receptor beta chains below, sequenced in a study of blood T cell repertoires in COVID-19. Only in-frame clones appear in the TCRdb table, and some are missing; sequencing was by immunoSEQ multiplex PCR. The sample has fewer than 450,000 clones; around 88% are singletons. The sample consisted of peripheral blood. The receptors derive from a woman aged 50 to 60 with COVID-19, enrolled during active disease.

This chain uses TRBV5-1 with TRBJ2-2; TRBD1 aligns across 8 bases. CDR3 size: 16 residues. Per germline, CDR1 SGHRS and CDR2 YFSETQ. The ends lost 7 bases at V and 7 bases at J; junction bases unmatched: 15. The CDR3 DNA sequence: TGCGCCAGCGGCCCTCGGACAGGGAACTTCGGCGGGGAGCTGTTTTTT. This codes for CASGPRTGNFGGELFF.

J is TRBJ2-1 and V is TRBV7-2; 7 bases line up with TRBD1. This CDR3 comprises 14 residues. V lost 0 bases, J lost 9 bases, and 5 bases stayed unmatched. CDR1 and CDR2 (germline): SGHTA, FQGNSA. For the CDR3, the DNA is TGTGCCAGCAGCTTAGCTCGACAGGGCGGTGAGCAGTTCTTC. Its protein is CASSLARQGGEQFF.

The chain couples TRBV29-1 to TRBJ1-1, with a weak D call TRBD1 (5 bases). The V end was cut by 8 bases, the J end by 3 bases, with 19 bases between. Germline V gene lookup returns CDR1 SQVTM and CDR2 ANQGSEA. There are 14 residues in the CDR3. CDR3 loop: CSFSPQGRYTEAFF. CDR3 nucleotides: TGCAGCTTCTCTCCGCAGGGAAGATACACTGAAGCTTTCTTT.

This clone has only one observation. The gene calls are TRBV5-6 and TRBJ2-7, with TRBD2 as a possible D gene (7 bases). V shed 5 bases and J shed 0 bases, with 27 bases lying between them. This CDR3 region has 19 residues. In germline, CDR1 is SGHDT, CDR2 YYEEEE. The CDR3 is CASRPGGGAGLKSSYEQYF. The CDR3 DNA reads TGTGCCAGCAGACCCGGCGGGGGCGCCGGATTAAAAAGCTCCTACGAGCAGTACTTC.

The chain recombines TRBV19 with TRBJ2-3; possibly TRBD1 for D (5 bases). Trimming stripped 3 bases from V and 2 bases from J, with 12 bases between. Germline lookup yields CDR1 LNHDA and CDR2 SQIVND (reference sequence). This CDR3 comprises 15 residues. Written as DNA, the CDR3 is TGTGCCAGTAGTATTCTGGGGCAGTTCACAGATACGCAGTATTTT. It is translated as CASSILGQFTDTQYF.

This chain joins TRBV30 and TRBJ2-3, with TRBD1 matching 10 bases. V shed 4 bases, J shed 3 bases, and the junction held 4 bases outside the gene matches. Germline CDR1 GTSNPN, CDR2 SVGIG (reference sequence). The CDR3 totals 14 residues. DNA for the CDR3: TGTGCCTGGACAAAGGGACAGGGGACAGATACGCAGTATTTT. Residues: CAWTKGQGTDTQYF.

This chain connects TRBV24-1 to TRBJ1-1, with D hard to call. The CDR3 is 12 residues long. V was cut by 9 bases and J by 1 base, with 8 bases left in between. The V gene's germline CDR1 is KGHDR and CDR2 SFDVKD. Here the CDR3 reads CATASGNTEAFF. DNA for the CDR3: TGTGCCACCGCTTCGGGGAACACTGAAGCTTTCTTT.

This chain links TRBV24-1 with TRBJ1-1, with 12 positions matching TRBD1. The V segment lost 5 bases and the J segment 3 bases; nucleotides outside the gene matches: 9. This CDR3 contains 17 residues. Germline loops: CDR1 KGHDR, CDR2 SFDVKD. This CDR3 is CATSAPGQGAADTEAFF. CDR3 sequence (DNA): TGTGCCACCAGTGCCCCGGGACAGGGGGCGGCGGACACTGAAGCTTTCTTT.

This chain joins TRBV7-9 and TRBJ1-4; 10 bases agree with TRBD1. CDR1 is SEHNR, CDR2 FQNEAQ, per germline (reference sequence). V lost 6 bases to trimming and J lost 8 bases; unmatched junction nucleotides: 6. This CDR3 contains 14 residues. The chain's CDR3 is CASRPGQGTEKLFF. The CDR3 bases are TGTGCCAGCAGGCCGGGACAGGGGACAGAAAAACTGTTTTTT.

V usage is TRBV5-5 and J usage is TRBJ1-2; maybe TRBD1 (6 bases). The CDR3 contains 15 residues. V lost 4 bases to trimming and J lost 8 bases, with 21 bases between them. CDR1 is SGHKS and CDR2 is YYEKEE in the germline V gene (reference sequence). Here the CDR3 DNA reads TGTGCCAGCAGCCGCGAGCAGGGGAATGTGGAGGGCTACACCTTC. It yields the protein CASSREQGNVEGYTF.

This chain links TRBV25-1 with TRBJ1-1; 10 nucleotides align to TRBD1. This CDR3 has 17 amino acids. The germline CDR1 and CDR2 sequences are MGHDK and SYGVNS. V dropped 0 bases and J dropped 3; count of bases not matched to a gene: 7. The CDR3 coding sequence is TGTGCCAGCAGTGAATACTGGGGGACAGGGGCAGACACTGAAGCTTTCTTT. Its protein is CASSEYWGTGADTEAFF.

V usage is TRBV15 and J usage is TRBJ1-2; TRBD1 matches at 9 bases. Germline V lookup: CDR1 LNHNV, CDR2 YYDKDF (reference sequence). The CDR3 contains 15 residues. The V and J ends lost 0 bases and 4 bases, in that order; junction bases with no gene match: 3. This chain's CDR3 is CATSRETGGIYGYTF. The CDR3 region has the DNA TGTGCCACCAGCAGAGAGACAGGGGGGATCTATGGCTACACCTTC. The full variable domain, completed using reference TRBV15 and TRBJ1-2, is DAMVIQNPRYQVTQFGKPVTLSCSQTLNHNVMYWYQQKSSQAPKLLFHYYDKDFNNEADTPDNFQSRRPNTSFCFLDIRSPGLGDTAMYLCATSRETGGIYGYTFGSGTRLTVV.

The chain combines TRBV12-3 or TRBV12-4 with TRBJ1-4, with unresolved D. V was shortened by 5 bases and J by 5 bases, with 3 bases between the two germline ends. This CDR3 is built from 11 residues. The CDR3 spells CASSENEKLFF. The CDR3 nucleotides are TGTGCCAGCAGTGAGAATGAAAAACTGTTTTTT.

The chain combines TRBV12-5 with TRBJ1-1; unclear D gene. The CDR3 spans 16 residues. CDR1 and CDR2 (germline): LGHNT, FRNRAP. Deletions cut 3 bases from V and 3 bases from J, with 17 bases between. The CDR3 DNA sequence: TGTGCTAGTGGTTTCCCCAATCGACAAGTTGACACTGAAGCTTTCTTT. Amino acids: CASGFPNRQVDTEAFF.

The chain is built from TRBV30 and TRBJ2-3; possible D gene TRBD2, 5 bases. The ends were cut back, 1 base at V and 6 bases at J, with 5 bases in the middle. Per the germline V gene, CDR1 is GTSNPN and CDR2 is SVGIG (reference sequence). This CDR3 region has 11 residues. The CDR3 here is CAWSERDTQYF. The CDR3 DNA sequence: TGTGCCTGGAGTGAGCGGGATACGCAGTATTTT.